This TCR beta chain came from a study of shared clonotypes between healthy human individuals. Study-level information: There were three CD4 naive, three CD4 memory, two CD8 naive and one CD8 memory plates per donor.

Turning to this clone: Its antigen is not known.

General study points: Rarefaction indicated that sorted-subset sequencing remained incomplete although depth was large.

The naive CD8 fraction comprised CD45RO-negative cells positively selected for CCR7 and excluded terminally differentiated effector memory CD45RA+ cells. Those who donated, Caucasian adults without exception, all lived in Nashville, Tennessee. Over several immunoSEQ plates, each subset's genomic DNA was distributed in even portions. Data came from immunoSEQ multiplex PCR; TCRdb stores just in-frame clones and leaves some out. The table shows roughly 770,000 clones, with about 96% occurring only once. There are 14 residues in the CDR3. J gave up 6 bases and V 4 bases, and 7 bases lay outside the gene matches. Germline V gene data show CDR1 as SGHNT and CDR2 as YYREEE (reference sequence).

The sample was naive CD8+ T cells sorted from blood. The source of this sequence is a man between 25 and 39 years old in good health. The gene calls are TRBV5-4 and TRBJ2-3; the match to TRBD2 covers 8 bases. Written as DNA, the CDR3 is TGTGCCAGCAGCCAAGCGGGAGTTGTGGATACGCAGTATTTT. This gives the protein CASSQAGVVDTQYF. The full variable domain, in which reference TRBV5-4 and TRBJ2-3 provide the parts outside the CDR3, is ETGVTQSPTHLIKTRGQQVTLRCSSQSGHNTVSWYQQALGQGPQFIFQYYREEENGRGNFPPRFSGLQFPNYSSELNVNALELDDSALYLCASSQAGVVDTQYFGPGTRLTVL.